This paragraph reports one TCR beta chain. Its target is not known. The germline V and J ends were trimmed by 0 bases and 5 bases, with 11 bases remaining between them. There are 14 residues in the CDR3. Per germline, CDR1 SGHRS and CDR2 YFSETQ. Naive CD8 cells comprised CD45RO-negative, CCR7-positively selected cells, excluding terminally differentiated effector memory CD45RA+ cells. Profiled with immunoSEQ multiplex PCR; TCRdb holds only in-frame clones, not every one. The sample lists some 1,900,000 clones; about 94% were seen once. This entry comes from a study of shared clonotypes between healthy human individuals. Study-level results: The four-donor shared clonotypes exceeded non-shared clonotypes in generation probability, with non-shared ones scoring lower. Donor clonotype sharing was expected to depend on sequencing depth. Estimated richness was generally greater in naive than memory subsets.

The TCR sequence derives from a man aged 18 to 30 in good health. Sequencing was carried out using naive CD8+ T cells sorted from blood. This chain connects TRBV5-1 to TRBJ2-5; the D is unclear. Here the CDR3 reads CASSLELVLETQYF. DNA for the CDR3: TGCGCCAGCAGCTTGGAGTTAGTTCTTGAGACCCAGTACTTC.